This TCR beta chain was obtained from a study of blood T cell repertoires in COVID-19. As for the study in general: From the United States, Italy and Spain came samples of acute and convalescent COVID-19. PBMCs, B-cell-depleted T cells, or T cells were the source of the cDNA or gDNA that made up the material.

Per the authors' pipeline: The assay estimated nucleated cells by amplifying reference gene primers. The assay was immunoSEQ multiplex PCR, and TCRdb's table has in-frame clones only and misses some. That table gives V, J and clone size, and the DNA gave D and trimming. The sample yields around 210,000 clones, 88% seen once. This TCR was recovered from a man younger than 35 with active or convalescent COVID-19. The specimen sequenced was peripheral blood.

CDR3 DNA sequence: TGTGCCAGCAGCCCAAGAACAGGGGGCTTTGAGACCCAGTACTTC. Its protein is CASSPRTGGFETQYF. The V call is TRBV11-3, the J call TRBJ2-5; 9 bases fit TRBD1. CDR3 length: 15 residues. Losses at the gene ends were 5 bases for V and 5 bases for J; bases not matched to a gene: 9. Germline V gives CDR1 SGHNT, CDR2 YENEEA.